One sample yielded the 11 T cell receptor beta chains listed below, sequenced in a study of post-analysis software for immune sequencing data. Unique molecular identifiers were built into the TCR beta cDNA libraries. Via MiXCR, TCRdb re-called the PCR reads, giving one row per CDR3 protein. The sample lists hundreds of thousands of distinct CDR3 sequences; roughly 47% were seen once. Which antigens these TCRs recognize remains unknown. Study results and limitations: There were five TRBV segments more frequent in patients than controls, and TRBV5-6, TRBV5-1 and TRBV20-1 were among them.

Sequenced material: blood. These receptors were collected from a girl between 5 and 17 years old with multiple sclerosis.

The rearrangement joins TRBV13 to TRBJ2-7; D may be TRBD1 or TRBD2 (5 bases each). The V gene lost 7 bases and the J gene lost 2 bases, with 12 bases spanning the gap. Germline V gives CDR1 PRHDT, CDR2 FYEKMQ (reference sequence). There are 13 residues in the CDR3. The CDR3 region is CASTGTETYEQYF. CDR3 DNA: TGTGCCAGCACCGGGACGGAGACCTACGAGCAGTACTTC.

The V and J genes are TRBV5-1 and TRBJ1-1; a weak D match, TRBD1 (6 bases). V lost 1 base and J lost 4, with 14 bases in between. This CDR3 contains 15 residues. Germline CDR1 is SGHRS and CDR2 is YFSETQ. Here the CDR3 DNA reads TGCGCCAGCAGCTTGAACAGGGCCGGGAGCACTGAAGCTTTCTTT. Protein product: CASSLNRAGSTEAFF. The full variable domain, with the rest looked up from reference TRBV5-1 and TRBJ1-1, is KAGVTQTPRYLIKTRGQQVTLSCSPISGHRSVSWYQQTPGQGLQFLFEYFSETQRNKGNFPGRFSGRQFSNSRSEMNVSTLELGDSALYLCASSLNRAGSTEAFFGQGTRLTVV.

This clonotype was counted only a few times. The chain is built from TRBV30 and TRBJ2-1; D is unresolved. V was shortened by 3 bases and J by 6 bases, with 6 bases between the two germline ends. Germline assignment: CDR1 GTSNPN and CDR2 SVGIG (reference sequence). The CDR3 runs to 11 residues. CDR3 in amino acids: CAWSGLNEQFF. In nucleotides, the CDR3 is TGTGCCTGGAGCGGGCTCAATGAGCAGTTCTTC.

This chain connects TRBV4-1 to TRBJ2-7; tentative D call: TRBD2 (6 bases). This CDR3 comprises 15 residues. The germline V and J ends were trimmed by 3 bases and 12 bases, with 24 bases remaining between them. The germline V gene has CDR1 MGHRA and CDR2 YSYEKL. The CDR3 region has the DNA TGCGCCAGCAGCCAGACAGCCGGGACTGACGAAACTCGGTACTTC. This translates into CASSQTAGTDETRYF.

This chain joins TRBV5-1 and TRBJ2-6; no definite D call. The germline CDR1 and CDR2 sequences are SGHRS and YFSETQ. This CDR3 comprises 14 residues. Trimming stripped 6 bases from V and 1 base from J, with 8 bases between. The CDR3 DNA is TGCGCCAGCAATTTGGGGTCTGGGGCCAACGTCCTGACTTTC. As protein: CASNLGSGANVLTF.

The genes are TRBV5-1 and TRBJ2-1; possibly TRBD2 for D (5 bases). CDR1 and CDR2 (germline): SGHRS, YFSETQ. Trimming removed 2 bases at V and 7 bases at J, with 10 bases between. The CDR3 is 13 amino acids. Written as DNA, the CDR3 is TGCGCCAGCAGCTTCGTACTAGAGAATGAGCAGTTCTTC. This encodes CASSFVLENEQFF.

The chain joins TRBV4-1 to TRBJ1-1; D ambiguous. V dropped 0 bases and J dropped 12 bases, with 17 bases sitting between them. Germline V gene data show CDR1 as MGHRA and CDR2 as YSYEKL. This CDR3 is built from 14 residues. The CDR3 loop reads CASSQDFPASGTFF. CDR3 coding DNA: TGCGCCAGCAGCCAAGATTTCCCGGCTAGTGGAACTTTCTTT.

This clonotype was picked up a small number of times. This chain joins TRBV9 and TRBJ1-2, with no clear D. V dropped 5 bases and J dropped 0 bases, with 20 bases sitting between them. The germline V gene has CDR1 SGDLS and CDR2 YYNGEE. The CDR3 is 17 residues long. This CDR3 reads CASSAFLRRGTNYGYTF. CDR3 DNA: TGTGCCAGCAGTGCCTTCCTACGCCGAGGAACTAACTATGGCTACACCTTC.

This chain uses TRBV5-6 with TRBJ1-2, with D possibly TRBD1 on 5 matching bases. CDR1 and CDR2 from the germline V gene are SGHDT and YYEEEE. The V gene lost 0 bases and the J gene lost 8 bases, with 14 bases spanning the gap. The CDR3 has 14 amino acids. The CDR3, as DNA: TGTGCCAGCAGCTTGGGCCTCGGGGGGGGAGGCTACACCTTC. Protein: CASSLGLGGGGYTF.

The chain employs TRBV5-1 and TRBJ1-2; the D is unclear. The CDR3 loop spans 15 amino acids. The V and J ends lost 1 base and 6 bases respectively, with 16 bases between them. Per the germline V gene, CDR1 is SGHRS and CDR2 is YFSETQ. In DNA form, the CDR3 reads TGCGCCAGCAGCTTGAAGCCTGACACCCAGGATGGCTACACCTTC. Encoded protein: CASSLKPDTQDGYTF. Variable domain in full (rest from reference TRBV5-1 and TRBJ1-2): KAGVTQTPRYLIKTRGQQVTLSCSPISGHRSVSWYQQTPGQGLQFLFEYFSETQRNKGNFPGRFSGRQFSNSRSEMNVSTLELGDSALYLCASSLKPDTQDGYTFGSGTRLTVV.

This clonotype was recorded a few times. V and J are TRBV5-1 and TRBJ2-7; TRBD2 might be the D (5 bases). There are 14 residues in the CDR3. V lost 7 bases and J lost 2, with 16 bases in between. Germline CDR1 and CDR2: SGHRS and YFSETQ. The CDR3 DNA reads TGCGCCAGCTCCGACGGAGGACCCCCCTACGAGCAGTACTTC. Its protein is CASSDGGPPYEQYF.